This T cell receptor (beta chain) was sequenced for a study of control samples from healthy donors and cancer patients. TCRdb's table, derived via immunoSEQ multiplex PCR, lists solely in-frame clones and lacks some. The table lists approximately 110,000 clones, more than 85% of them singletons. A single count supports this clone. The clonotype comes from a woman between 50 and 59 years old in good health. Sequencing was carried out using blood.

As DNA, the CDR3 is TGTGCCAGCAGCCCTCAACAGGCCTCTGGCTACACCTTC. Encoded protein: CASSPQQASGYTF. J is TRBJ1-2 and V is TRBV9; tentative D call: TRBD1 (5 bases). Trimming stripped 4 bases from V and 7 bases from J, with 14 bases between. The CDR3 runs to 13 residues. The germline gives CDR1 SGDLS, CDR2 YYNGEE.